One sample yielded the 9 T cell receptor beta chains listed below, sequenced in a study of early stage breast cancer tumors. Produced via immunoSEQ multiplex PCR; TCRdb's table is partial and in-frame only. Of roughly 21,000 clones listed, about 76% are singletons. What was sequenced was blood. All receptors come from a person between 55 and 69 years old with breast cancer.

V gene TRBV21-1 combines with J gene TRBJ2-7; the D call TRBD1 from the table was never checked on the DNA. TRBV21-1 is classified as a pseudogene. CDR3 length equals 12 residues. CDR3 sequence: CASSKDRGREYF. The DNA for the CDR3 is TGTGCCAGCAGCAAGGACAGGGGGCGAGAGTACTTC.

The chain employs TRBV5-1 and TRBJ1-4, with D perhaps matching TRBD1 (6 bases). The ends were cut back, 3 bases at V and 0 bases at J, with 15 bases in the middle. The CDR3 covers 17 residues. Germline V gene data show CDR1 as SGHRS and CDR2 as YFSETQ. The CDR3 nucleotides read TGCGCCAGCAGCTCAGGACAGCCCGGTGCAACTAATGAAAAACTGTTTTTT. This sequence encodes CASSSGQPGATNEKLFF.

This clone appeared once. This chain links TRBV6-4 with TRBJ1-2, with TRBD1 as a possible D gene (5 bases). This CDR3 comprises 11 residues. Deletions cut 4 bases from V and 10 bases from J, with 10 bases between. The germline V gene encodes CDR1 MRHNA and CDR2 SNTAGT. The CDR3 loop is CASSVQEDYTF. CDR3 DNA sequence: TGTGCCAGCAGTGTACAGGAAGACTACACCTTC.

V and J are TRBV6-6 and TRBJ1-1; D not resolved. This CDR3 has 13 amino acids. Germline loops: CDR1 MNHNY, CDR2 SVGAGI (reference sequence). The V end was cut by 6 bases, the J end by 3 bases, with 11 bases between. CDR3 DNA: TGTGCCAGCAGAAAGGAAGGATACACTGAAGCTTTCTTT. This codes for CASRKEGYTEAFF.

This chain joins TRBV5-1 and TRBJ1-3, with D perhaps matching TRBD1 (6 bases). V was cut by 3 bases and J by 0 bases, with 10 bases left in between. The CDR3 totals 15 residues. In germline, CDR1 is SGHRS, CDR2 YFSETQ. The DNA of the CDR3 is TGCGCCAGCAGCTCGACAGGCCCCTCTGGAAACACCATATATTTT. The encoded protein is CASSSTGPSGNTIYF.

This chain joins TRBV7-9 and TRBJ2-3; no clear D gene. The CDR3 has 13 amino acids. The V and J ends lost 2 bases and 4 bases respectively, with 7 bases between them. Germline V gives CDR1 SEHNR, CDR2 FQNEAQ (reference sequence). The CDR3: CASSLSSADTQYF. The CDR3 DNA follows: TGTGCCAGCAGCTTATCGAGCGCAGATACGCAGTATTTT.

There are a few counts of this clone. The chain is built from TRBV19 and TRBJ2-1; TRBD2 aligns across 8 bases. CDR1 and CDR2 (germline): LNHDA, SQIVND (reference sequence). The CDR3 is 15 amino acids. Trimming at V came to 3 bases and at J to 7 bases, leaving 8 bases not matched to a gene. CDR3 region: CASSMSSGGRNEQFF. The CDR3 nucleotides read TGTGCCAGTAGTATGTCGAGCGGGGGTCGGAATGAGCAGTTCTTC.

The gene calls are TRBV6-4 and TRBJ1-2; D is undetermined. Trimming took off 5 bases at V and 14 bases at J, with 6 bases between the two ends. CDR1 MRHNA and CDR2 SNTAGT come from the germline V gene. The CDR3 covers 8 residues. CDR3 amino acids: CASSPLTF. The CDR3 region has the DNA TGTGCCAGCAGTCCTCTTACCTTC.

This sequence joins TRBV11-2 and TRBJ2-3; D is unclear. Trimming took off 1 base at V and 1 base at J, with 3 bases between the two ends. CDR3 length: 13 amino acids. CDR1 and CDR2 from the germline V gene are SGHAT and FQNNGV. The CDR3 bases are TGTGCCAGCAGCTTAGCGGGCACAGATACGCAGTATTTT. It specifies CASSLAGTDTQYF.